This T cell receptor beta chain derives from a study of blood T cell repertoires in COVID-19. TCRdb's copy holds only in-frame clones and misses some; the assay was immunoSEQ multiplex PCR. In the table there are around 230,000 clones, roughly four fifths of which are singletons. V lost 0 bases and J lost 5, with 13 bases in between. The CDR3 spans 15 residues. Germline values: CDR1 LGHDT, CDR2 YNNKEL (reference sequence). The V and J genes are TRBV3-1 (or the pseudogene TRBV3-2) and TRBJ1-1; D possibly corresponds to TRBD1 (5 bases). What was sequenced was PBMCs or T cells enriched from blood (not recorded which). The receptor's source is a man aged 35-49 years who had recovered from COVID-19. The CDR3 spells CASSQDGRGGTEAFF. The CDR3 DNA reads TGTGCCAGCAGCCAAGATGGGAGGGGAGGGACTGAAGCTTTCTTT.